These 20 T cell receptor beta chains came from one sample sequenced in a study of identical twins. TCRdb re-called the 5' RACE reads with MiXCR, one entry per CDR3 protein. The data hold about 890,000 distinct CDR3 sequences, with roughly 12% observed a single time. This sample also belongs to another study, concerning yellow fever vaccine responses in identical twins.

Sequenced material: PBMCs. The receptors shown here come from a young woman in good health.

This clonotype was observed many times. The chain carries TRBV12-3 or TRBV12-4 and TRBJ2-5; 9 nucleotides align to TRBD2. The CDR3 runs to 13 residues. V was pared by 5 bases and J by 4 bases, with 2 bases of the junction left unmatched. The CDR3 region is CASSKRGVETQYF. CDR3 in DNA: TGTGCCAGCAGTAAGCGGGGGGTAGAGACCCAGTACTTC.

The chain links TRBV5-4 to TRBJ2-3; no clear D. Germline loops: CDR1 SGHNT, CDR2 YYREEE (reference sequence). Trimming cost V 4 bases and J 0 bases, with 12 bases left between them. The CDR3 covers 15 residues. In DNA, the CDR3 is TGTGCCAGCAGCGCCCGGGTCCGTAGCACAGATACGCAGTATTTT. Translation: CASSARVRSTDTQYF. Together with reference TRBV5-4 and TRBJ2-3, the CDR3 gives the full variable domain: ETGVTQSPTHLIKTRGQQVTLRCSSQSGHNTVSWYQQALGQGPQFIFQYYREEENGRGNFPPRFSGLQFPNYSSELNVNALELDDSALYLCASSARVRSTDTQYFGPGTRLTVL.

The chain recombines TRBV7-6 with TRBJ2-5, with D possibly TRBD1 on 6 matching bases. There are 15 residues in the CDR3. The germline CDR1 and CDR2 sequences are SGHVS and FNYEAQ. V was shortened by 1 base and J by 3 bases, with 12 bases between the two germline ends. CDR3 loop: CASSLGTGTKETQYF. The CDR3 DNA follows: TGTGCCAGCAGCTTAGGAACAGGGACGAAAGAGACCCAGTACTTC. Variable domain in full (rest from reference TRBV7-6 and TRBJ2-5): GAGVSQSPRYKVTKRGQDVALRCDPISGHVSLYWYRQALGQGPEFLTYFNYEAQQDKSGLPNDRFSAERPEGSISTLTIQRTEQRDSAMYRCASSLGTGTKETQYFGPGTRLLVL.

The CDR3: CASSRGGRGTDTQYF. CDR3 DNA: TGTGCCAGCAGCCGAGGGGGTAGGGGTACAGATACGCAGTATTTT. The rearrangement links TRBV27 to TRBJ2-3; a weak D match, TRBD1 (6 bases). The CDR3 is 15 amino acids. Germline values: CDR1 MNHEY, CDR2 SMNVEV (reference sequence). V lost 6 bases, J lost 3 bases, and 16 bases lay in between.

This clonotype was counted at least ten times. The chain carries TRBV11-2 and TRBJ2-7, with TRBD1 as a possible D gene (6 bases). The V end lost 2 bases, the J end lost 0 bases, and 17 bases lay between the germline ends. The V gene's germline CDR1 is SGHAT and CDR2 FQNNGV. CDR3 length: 17 amino acids. The CDR3 region has the DNA TGTGCCAGCAGCTTATACTTTGACAGGACCAGCTCCTACGAGCAGTACGTC. It codes for CASSLYFDRTSSYEQYV.

This clonotype has just a few counts. This chain joins TRBV4-1 and TRBJ2-2, with 10 bases aligning to TRBD2. The CDR3 is 17 amino acids. Germline loops: CDR1 MGHRA, CDR2 YSYEKL. J was trimmed by 2 bases and V by 4 bases; bases with no gene match: 7. The CDR3 loop is CASSPSGRERNTGELFF. DNA of the CDR3: TGCGCCAGCAGCCCAAGCGGGAGGGAGCGCAACACCGGGGAGCTGTTTTTT.

This clonotype was seen more than once but under ten times. Here the CDR3 reads CASSLFQDGYTF. The CDR3 bases are TGTGCCAGCAGTTTATTTCAGGATGGCTACACCTTC. V and J are TRBV28 and TRBJ1-2; D gene ambiguous. Germline values: CDR1 MDHEN, CDR2 SYDVKM. The CDR3 consists of 12 residues. Trimming removed 1 base from V and 6 bases from J, with 6 bases in between.

This clonotype was detected only once. Germline and junction disagree at one end, which may indicate a read error. The chain couples TRBV20-1 to TRBJ2-1; weak D call: TRBD2 (6 bases). The CDR3 contains 17 residues. Germline CDR1 is DFQATT and CDR2 is SNEGSKA (reference sequence). Written as DNA, the CDR3 is TGCTGTGCTAGAGATCCCCAGACTAGTTTGGGTCTCAATGAGCAGTTCTTC. Amino acids: CCARDPQTSLGLNEQFF.

This clonotype came up a few times. In DNA, the CDR3 is TGTGCCATCAGTGACGGTTGGGAGACCCAGTACTTC. Amino acid sequence: CAISDGWETQYF. The chain is built from TRBV10-3 and TRBJ2-5; D gene uncertain. From germline, CDR1 is ENHRY and CDR2 SYGVKD. The CDR3 consists of 12 residues. The V end was cut by 3 bases, the J end by 5 bases, with 7 bases between.

In its sample, this clonotype was seen a few times. The V call is TRBV6-1, the J call TRBJ1-5, with D perhaps matching TRBD1 (6 bases). The germline V gene has CDR1 MNHNS and CDR2 SASEGT. V was cut by 5 bases and J by 4 bases, with 12 bases left in between. The CDR3 totals 14 residues. CDR3 sequence reads: CASSRGPGNQPQHF. For the CDR3, the DNA is TGTGCCAGCAGTCGGGGGCCAGGGAATCAGCCCCAGCATTTT.

A few counts support this clonotype. V is TRBV12-3 or TRBV12-4 and J is TRBJ2-7; possible D gene TRBD1, 6 bases. The CDR3 runs 13 residues. V lost 6 bases, J lost 6 bases, and 15 bases lay in between. CDR3 nucleotides: TGTGCCAGCAGGGACAGACCAACGGGCGAGCAGTACTTC. It translates to CASRDRPTGEQYF.

This clonotype was observed a handful of times. The chain recombines TRBV6-4 with TRBJ2-2, with D tentatively TRBD1 or TRBD2 (5 bases each). This CDR3 has 16 residues. In germline, CDR1 is MRHNA, CDR2 SNTAGT. V lost 2 bases and J lost 6, with 16 bases in between. CDR3 in amino acids: CASSDTHAGGPGELFF. DNA for the CDR3: TGTGCCAGCAGTGACACGCATGCTGGGGGTCCCGGGGAGCTGTTTTTT.

A few counts support this clonotype. The chain employs TRBV28 and TRBJ2-7; 7 bases map to TRBD1. Germline V gives CDR1 MDHEN, CDR2 SYDVKM. V lost 10 bases, J lost 7 bases, and 13 bases stayed unmatched. This CDR3 region has 13 residues. The CDR3 sequence: CATTRQGRREQYF. CDR3 nucleotides: TGTGCCACAACAAGACAGGGTCGTCGAGAGCAGTACTTC.

This clonotype has a handful of counts. The chain couples TRBV11-2 to TRBJ2-3, with D unclear. The CDR3 is made up of 15 amino acids. Germline CDR1 SGHAT, CDR2 FQNNGV. The V end was cut by 2 bases, the J end by 2 bases, with 11 bases between. CDR3 loop: CASSLIFGPTDTQYF. CDR3 nucleotide sequence: TGTGCCAGCAGCTTAATCTTCGGCCCCACAGATACGCAGTATTTT.

This clonotype has ten or more counts. The rearrangement uses TRBV27 and TRBJ1-1; weak D call: TRBD1 (6 bases). V was clipped by 2 bases and J by 3 bases, with 10 bases between them. Germline lookup yields CDR1 MNHEY and CDR2 SMNVEV (reference sequence). The CDR3 runs 14 residues. CDR3 amino acids: CASSLQGRYTEAFF. DNA of the CDR3: TGTGCCAGCAGTTTACAGGGGAGGTACACTGAAGCTTTCTTT.

This clonotype was detected only a few times. The chain carries TRBV5-1 and TRBJ2-3; TRBD2 matches at 11 bases. From germline, CDR1 is SGHRS and CDR2 YFSETQ. V shed 4 bases and J 1 base; nucleotides not matched to a gene: 8. The CDR3 extends over 17 amino acids. As DNA, the CDR3 is TGCGCCAGCAGCGCCGCCACTAGCGGGAGTGGCACAGATACGCAGTATTTT. Protein product: CASSAATSGSGTDTQYF.

The V gene is TRBV20-1, the J gene TRBJ1-5; TRBD1 matches 10 bases. V was clipped by 6 bases and J by 3 bases; unmatched bases: 8. The germline V gene has CDR1 DFQATT and CDR2 SNEGSKA (reference sequence). The CDR3 runs to 15 residues. CDR3 sequence: CSATPGQGFNQPQHF. The CDR3, as DNA: TGCAGTGCGACTCCGGGACAGGGGTTCAATCAGCCCCAGCATTTT.

In this sample, this clonotype turned up a few times. The chain combines TRBV5-1 with TRBJ2-2, with TRBD1 matching over 9 bases. The CDR3 is made up of 16 amino acids. Germline V lookup: CDR1 SGHRS, CDR2 YFSETQ. Trimming cost V 2 bases and J 0 bases; bases outside gene matches: 2. The CDR3 loop is CASSFHRGPNTGELFF. DNA for the CDR3: TGCGCCAGCAGCTTCCACAGGGGGCCGAACACCGGGGAGCTGTTTTTT.

The rearrangement uses TRBV29-1 and TRBJ2-7; the match to TRBD2 covers 9 bases. This CDR3 spans 15 amino acids. V lost 4 bases, J lost 0 bases, and 7 bases stayed unmatched. Germline V gene data show CDR1 as SQVTM and CDR2 as ANQGSEA. This chain's CDR3 is CSVATSGLSSYEQYF. CDR3 in DNA: TGCAGCGTTGCTACTAGCGGGCTCAGCTCCTACGAGCAGTACTTC.

CDR3 sequence reads: CASSPTGTANTEAFF. In DNA form, the CDR3 reads TGCGCCAGCAGCCCGACCGGGACAGCGAACACTGAAGCTTTCTTT. The chain recombines TRBV4-1 with TRBJ1-1; 7 bases are shared with TRBD1. V shed 4 bases and J 1 base; nucleotides not matched to a gene: 6. The CDR3 totals 15 residues. Germline CDR1 reads MGHRA; CDR2 reads YSYEKL.